What follows describes a single TCR beta chain. Its matching antigen is unknown. The CDR3 contains 15 residues. The V segment lost 2 bases and the J segment 7 bases; nucleotides outside the gene matches: 6. Germline loops: CDR1 MNHEY, CDR2 SVGAGI. This entry belongs to a study of cytomegalovirus exposure and HLA in healthy donors. In the study overall: Membership in the Caucasian-associated ancestry cluster was found for around 81% of 300 to 400 genotyped donors. Findings of the study overall: For cytomegalovirus status, the classifier reportedly gave diagnoses with high specificity and sensitivity. TCR beta chains associated with HLA were, in a later analysis, more clonally expanded than equally common others.

Both 60 Vbeta primers and 13 Jbeta primers went into the PCR. Sequenced by immunoSEQ multiplex PCR; TCRdb stores in-frame clones only, minus some. This sample has roughly 150,000 clones, with 70% to 80% found just once. Sequencing was carried out using PBMCs. This sequence was found in a man between 40 and 49 years old in good health and CMV-seropositive. The chain links TRBV6-5 to TRBJ2-1; TRBD1 matches 9 bases. In DNA, the CDR3 is TGTGCCAGCAGTTACCCGGGACAGGGTGGAAATGAGCAGTTCTTC. This sequence encodes CASSYPGQGGNEQFF.